This is a list of T cell receptor beta chains from one sample in a study of blood T cell repertoires in COVID-19. Data came from immunoSEQ multiplex PCR; TCRdb stores just in-frame clones and leaves some out. The sample has about 130,000 clones; about 89% are singletons. The sample was peripheral blood. The source is a man aged 55 to 70 with COVID-19, enrolled during active disease. CDR3s include the opening cysteine and the closing phenylalanine or tryptophan. The order of the fields is V gene, CDR3 protein.

v_call: TRBV18; cdr3_aa: CASSPLTGGTQETQYF
v_call: TRBV19; cdr3_aa: CASSISTGGVVPQHF
v_call: TRBV7-6; cdr3_aa: CASSFTPRGQGRPSYEQYF
v_call: TRBV5-1; cdr3_aa: CASSLSGVNEKLFF
v_call: TRBV9; cdr3_aa: CASTRTSGSYEQYF
v_call: TRBV3-1/TRBV3-2; cdr3_aa: CASSLGPTMETQYF
v_call: TRBV7-9; cdr3_aa: CASSQGLTGADTQYF
v_call: TRBV6-5; cdr3_aa: CASRLQGGARQFF
v_call: TRBV11-2; cdr3_aa: CASSFRGWGEKLFF
v_call: TRBV3-1/TRBV3-2; cdr3_aa: CASSFGRGRSFEGYTF
v_call: TRBV4-3; cdr3_aa: CASSLSGTGGSEQYF
v_call: TRBV27; cdr3_aa: CASSSTDSPNTEAFF
v_call: TRBV2; cdr3_aa: CASSGQLFSPLHF
v_call: TRBV6-5; cdr3_aa: CASSYVPVGNYGYTF
v_call: TRBV28; cdr3_aa: CASSSLSGGKSYEQYF
v_call: TRBV5-6; cdr3_aa: CASSTGTGVDQPQHF
v_call: TRBV9; cdr3_aa: CASSPPGTGELFF
v_call: TRBV6-5; cdr3_aa: CASSLLAENTEAFF
v_call: TRBV24-1; cdr3_aa: CATGAASGTDTQYF
v_call: TRBV4-1; cdr3_aa: CASSQGNRQGGTSGYTF
v_call: TRBV7-3; cdr3_aa: CASSSAELVQYF
v_call: TRBV6-6; cdr3_aa: CASSPSTDTQYF
v_call: TRBV7-2; cdr3_aa: CASSFLVADTQYF
v_call: TRBV21-1; cdr3_aa: CASSKVGDKPGTEAFF
v_call: TRBV7-9; cdr3_aa: CASSSLGQGRTGELFF
v_call: TRBV27; cdr3_aa: CASFPGGRDTFSRMNTEAFF
v_call: TRBV10-3; cdr3_aa: CAISESPGTANYGYTF
v_call: TRBV5-5; cdr3_aa: CASSLGRQGLFEKLFF
v_call: TRBV30; cdr3_aa: CAWRETGFDYGYTF
v_call: TRBV6-6; cdr3_aa: CASRLQGSDEKLFF
v_call: TRBV7-2; cdr3_aa: CASTNRVGTEAFF
v_call: TRBV5-4; cdr3_aa: CASSLVGGEQFF
v_call: TRBV5-4; cdr3_aa: CASTQDQTGRVGYTF
v_call: TRBV3-1/TRBV3-2; cdr3_aa: CASSQALAGSKTQYF
v_call: TRBV15; cdr3_aa: CATSREQGTGEKLFF
v_call: TRBV20-1; cdr3_aa: CSAKLSYEQYF